This T cell receptor beta chain was identified in a study of CD8+ T cells in alopecia areata. Study-wide context: Treated patients received oral tofacitinib, 5 to 10 mg twice daily.

Regarding treatment: oral pan-JAK inhibitor, 5-10 mg twice daily. Sequencing relied on a cDNA template that was reverse transcribed from extracted RNA. The data were produced by immunoSEQ multiplex PCR, yet TCRdb's version contains in-frame clones alone and is incomplete. The table records some 180,000 clones, approximately 49% of them present only once. The germline V gene encodes CDR1 SGHRS and CDR2 YFSETQ. The CDR3 totals 13 residues. V lost 4 bases to trimming and J lost 2 bases, with 9 bases between them. Findings and limits, study-wide: Because of a solitary nonresponder, the connection of baseline CD8+ expansion to response stays uncertain. There were many expanded lesional clones persisting in scalp and blood during tofacitinib. For patients receiving tofacitinib, scalp clonality and expanded CD8+ clones among the top 100 significantly decreased.

This clone was seen more than once but under ten times. Its cognate antigen is unknown. The sequenced sample was CD8+ T cells sorted from blood, obtained around week 52, from a patient treated with tofacitinib. The clonotype originates from a human donor with alopecia areata. This chain uses TRBV5-1 with TRBJ2-5; TRBD1 might be the D (6 bases). CDR3 in amino acids: CASSLDSQETQYF. The CDR3 DNA reads as TGCGCCAGCAGCCTGGACAGTCAAGAGACCCAGTACTTC.